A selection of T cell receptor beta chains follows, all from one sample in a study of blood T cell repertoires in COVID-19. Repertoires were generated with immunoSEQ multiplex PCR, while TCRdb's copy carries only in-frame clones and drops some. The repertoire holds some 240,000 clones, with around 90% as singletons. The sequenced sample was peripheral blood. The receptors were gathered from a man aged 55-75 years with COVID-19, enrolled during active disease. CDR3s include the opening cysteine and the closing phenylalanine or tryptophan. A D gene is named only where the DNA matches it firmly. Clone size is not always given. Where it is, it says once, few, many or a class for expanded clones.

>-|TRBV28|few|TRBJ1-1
TGTGCCAGCCAAGTGGGGCAGGGGCGGAACACTGAAGCTTTCTTT
CASQVGQGRNTEAFF
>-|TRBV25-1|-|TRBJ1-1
TGTGCCAGCAGTGAAAGTCGGGGGGCGGTCACTGAAGCTTTCTTT
CASSESRGAVTEAFF
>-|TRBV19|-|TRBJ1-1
TGTGCCAGTAGTAACTCCATGAACACTGAAGCTTTCTTT
CASSNSMNTEAFF
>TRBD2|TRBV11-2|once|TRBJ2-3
TGTGCCAGCAGCTCCCAGGGGCTAGCGGGGGCAGATACGCAGTATTTT
CASSSQGLAGADTQYF
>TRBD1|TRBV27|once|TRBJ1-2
TGTGCCAGCAGTTTAAGCCCGGGACAGGGGTTCTATGGCTACACCTTC
CASSLSPGQGFYGYTF
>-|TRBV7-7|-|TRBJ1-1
TGTGCTAGCAGCCGAGGCGTAGGAACTGAAGCTTTCTTT
CASSRGVGTEAFF
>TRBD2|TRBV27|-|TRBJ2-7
TGTGCCAGCAGGAGGGGAAGCGGGAGGACGCACGAGCAGTACTTC
CASRRGSGRTHEQYF
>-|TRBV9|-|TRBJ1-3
TGTGCCAGCAGCGTAGACGGTGCTGGAAACACCATATATTTT
CASSVDGAGNTIYF
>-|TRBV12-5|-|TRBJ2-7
TGTGCTAGTGCCCCGGGATTAGCCCAATCCTACGAGCAGTACTTC
CASAPGLAQSYEQYF
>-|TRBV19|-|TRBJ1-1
TGTGCCAGTAGTATGGCCAGGAACACTGAAGCTTTCTTT
CASSMARNTEAFF
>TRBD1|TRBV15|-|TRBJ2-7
TGTGCCACCAGAGCGGACAGGGCGGGCGAGCAGTACTTC
CATRADRAGEQYF